This T cell receptor (beta chain) is from a study of shared clonotypes between healthy human individuals. The CDR3 contains 13 residues. After removal of 8 bases from V and 8 bases from J, the junction contained 11 bases not matched to a gene. Germline V gene sequence: CDR1 LNHDA, CDR2 SQIVND (reference sequence). Study processing details: Junction-only sequences without quality scores were provided by ImmunoSEQ, so filtering was different. The protocol was immunoSEQ multiplex PCR, while the TCRdb copy is restricted to in-frame clones and leaves out a portion. V, J and clone size were drawn from that table, and D and trimming were deduced from the DNA. The data show roughly 1,100,000 clones, with about three quarters seen just once and about 1.5% held by the top ten.

The source material was memory CD4+ T cells sorted from blood. Subset noted: CD45RA-negative fraction. This chain links TRBV19 with TRBJ1-2, with 7 positions matching TRBD1. This TCR came from a man aged 18 to 29 in good health. CDR3 region: CASSVTGVEGYTF. The CDR3 region has the DNA TGTGCCAGTTCAGTCACAGGGGTGGAAGGCTACACCTTC.